The 21 T cell receptor beta chains in this list originate from one sample, sequenced in a study of cytomegalovirus exposure and HLA in healthy donors. Vbeta (60) and Jbeta (13) primers were used in the PCR. Generated by immunoSEQ multiplex PCR, the TCRdb table keeps only in-frame clones and is missing some. The sample includes some 140,000 clones, approximately 87% of them seen just once. Sequenced: PBMCs. Receptors originate from a middle-aged man in good health and CMV-seronegative.

This clone came up once. The chain links TRBV29-1 to TRBJ2-3; TRBD2 matches 7 bases. The ends lost 5 bases at V and 4 bases at J; junction bases unmatched: 6. The germline V gene encodes CDR1 SQVTM and CDR2 ANQGSEA. There are 13 residues in the CDR3. CDR3 loop: CSVLRGGPDTQYF. For the CDR3, the DNA is TGCAGCGTTTTGCGGGGAGGGCCAGATACGCAGTATTTT.

The chain carries TRBV5-4 and TRBJ2-7, with D unresolved. V lost 4 bases to trimming and J lost 1 base, with 15 bases between them. CDR3 length: 15 residues. Per the germline V gene, CDR1 is SGHNT and CDR2 is YYREEE (reference sequence). The CDR3 DNA sequence: TGTGCCAGCAGCCCCCAATCGCAGTATTCCTACGAGCAGTACTTC. Translating it yields CASSPQSQYSYEQYF.

The rearrangement uses TRBV7-8 and TRBJ2-1; 7 bases fit TRBD1. The length of the CDR3 is 15 residues. The germline gives CDR1 SGHVS, CDR2 FQNEAQ. The V segment lost 4 bases and the J segment 6 bases; nucleotides outside the gene matches: 9. The CDR3 loop reads CASSSTDRAINEQFF. The CDR3 DNA reads as TGTGCCAGCAGCTCAACCGACAGGGCTATCAATGAGCAGTTCTTC.

The V call is TRBV19, the J call TRBJ1-1; 8 bases are a match to TRBD1. Germline trimming cut 7 bases from V and 7 bases from J; bases unmatched to any gene: 14. The length of the CDR3 is 15 residues. Per the germline V gene, CDR1 is LNHDA and CDR2 is SQIVND (reference sequence). The CDR3 loop is CASTHRVPGTGEAFF. CDR3 in DNA: TGTGCCAGTACCCACAGGGTCCCAGGGACAGGTGAAGCTTTCTTT.

This clone was observed once. V usage is TRBV11-2 and J usage is TRBJ1-1, with D possibly matching TRBD1 (6 bases). Germline CDR1 SGHAT, CDR2 FQNNGV. V lost 3 bases, J lost 2 bases, and 10 bases lay in between. This CDR3 is built from 14 residues. This CDR3 is CASSFWGLNTEAFF. DNA of the CDR3: TGTGCCAGCAGCTTTTGGGGGCTAAACACTGAAGCTTTCTTT. Looking up the rest from reference TRBV11-2 and TRBJ1-1 gives the full variable domain: EAGVAQSPRYKIIEKRQSVAFWCNPISGHATLYWYQQILGQGPKLLIQFQNNGVVDDSQLPKDRFSAERLKGVDSTLKIQPAKLEDSAVYLCASSFWGLNTEAFFGQGTRLTVV.

J is TRBJ2-2 and V is TRBV7-2; 7 bases map to TRBD2. The germline V gene has CDR1 SGHTA and CDR2 FQGNSA. The V gene end was trimmed by 3 bases and the J gene end by 6 bases; junction bases not matched to a gene: 4. The CDR3 runs 14 residues. CDR3 in amino acids: CASSLLTSSGELFF. DNA for the CDR3: TGTGCCAGCAGCTTGTTGACTAGCTCCGGGGAGCTGTTTTTT.

This chain uses TRBV7-9 with TRBJ2-5, with 8 bases that match TRBD1. This CDR3 has 14 amino acids. Looked up from germline, CDR1 is SEHNR and CDR2 is FQNEAQ (reference sequence). The ends lost 4 bases at V and 3 bases at J; junction bases unmatched: 4. CDR3 in DNA: TGTGCCAGCAGCTCGACAGGGGATGAAGAGACCCAGTACTTC. It is translated as CASSSTGDEETQYF.

This clone is a singleton in its sample. The chain has TRBV7-2 and TRBJ2-5; 9 bases agree with TRBD1. Matching the DNA end better, TRBJ2-7 makes the J call doubtful. This CDR3 has 15 amino acids. CDR1 and CDR2 from the germline V gene are SGHTA and FQGNSA. The CDR3 spells CASSLRTGDAYEQYF. Written as DNA, the CDR3 is TGTGCCAGCAGCTTGAGGACAGGGGACGCCTACGAGCAGTACTTC.

The genes are TRBV27 and TRBJ1-6; D uncertain. Trimming took off 10 bases at V and 5 bases at J, with 18 bases between the two ends. The CDR3 covers 15 residues. The germline V gene has CDR1 MNHEY and CDR2 SMNVEV (reference sequence). The CDR3 loop reads CAIRRGAGDNSPLHF. Written as DNA, the CDR3 is TGTGCCATCAGACGGGGAGCGGGAGATAATTCACCCCTCCACTTT.

The rearrangement uses TRBV2 and TRBJ1-5, with a tentative D call TRBD1 (6 bases). This CDR3 is 15 amino acids long. Trimming removed 4 bases at V and 1 base at J, with 11 bases between. Germline V gene sequence: CDR1 SNHLY, CDR2 FYNNEI. The CDR3 spells CASSGEGGSNQPQHF. CDR3 in DNA: TGTGCCAGCAGTGGGGAAGGGGGAAGCAATCAGCCCCAGCATTTT. Full variable domain (remainder filled in from reference TRBV2 and TRBJ1-5): EPEVTQTPSHQVTQMGQEVILRCVPISNHLYFYWYRQILGQKVEFLVSFYNNEISEKSEIFDDQFSVERPDGSNFTLKIRSTKLEDSAMYFCASSGEGGSNQPQHFGDGTRLSIL.

Here the CDR3 reads CASSSTFPGVYEQYF. As DNA, the CDR3 is TGTGCCAGCAGTTCTACTTTTCCAGGGGTCTACGAGCAGTACTTC. This sequence joins TRBV27 and TRBJ2-7; D might be TRBD1 (6 bases). CDR3 size: 15 residues. Trimming took off 4 bases at V and 3 bases at J, with 16 bases between the two ends. The germline gives CDR1 MNHEY, CDR2 SMNVEV (reference sequence).

The genes are TRBV6-5 and TRBJ2-3; weak D call: TRBD2 (5 bases). Germline CDR1 and CDR2: MNHEY and SVGAGI. The CDR3 is 13 residues long. With 2 bases removed from V and 6 bases from J, the gap between germline ends came to 9 bases. In DNA, the CDR3 is TGTGCCAGCAGTTACAACGGGGAGGATACGCAGTATTTT. It codes for CASSYNGEDTQYF.

CDR3 in DNA: TGTGCCAGCAGCTCCCCTCCCGGGGAGCTGTTTTTT. This encodes CASSSPPGELFF. The chain employs TRBV7-6 and TRBJ2-2; D remains unclear. Trimming shortened V by 4 bases and J by 6 bases, and 6 bases separated the two germline ends. In germline, CDR1 is SGHVS, CDR2 FNYEAQ. The CDR3 runs to 12 residues.

This chain links TRBV5-1 with TRBJ1-2; 7 nucleotides match TRBD1. The CDR3 loop spans 13 amino acids. V dropped 4 bases and J dropped 5; count of bases not matched to a gene: 5. Germline-derived CDR1 and CDR2 are SGHRS and YFSETQ. The CDR3 spells CASSDEQGYGYTF. CDR3 nucleotides: TGCGCCAGCAGCGATGAACAGGGGTATGGCTACACCTTC.

With respect to this clone: The same CDR3 also results from other DNA sequences found in this sample. DNA for the CDR3: TGTGCCAGCAGCTTGGGGTCGGGGGAGCAGTACTTC. This sequence encodes CASSLGSGEQYF. The rearrangement links TRBV7-9 to TRBJ2-7, with a tentative D call TRBD2 (5 bases). The CDR3 sequence is 12 residues long. The V and J ends lost 3 bases and 7 bases respectively, with 10 bases between them. CDR1 is SEHNR and CDR2 is FQNEAQ in the germline V gene (reference sequence).

The chain is built from TRBV28 and TRBJ2-7; perhaps TRBD1 as D (6 bases). V dropped 7 bases and J dropped 2 bases, with 9 bases sitting between them. The CDR3 is made up of 12 amino acids. The germline gives CDR1 MDHEN, CDR2 SYDVKM. The CDR3 sequence: CASTRTAYEQYF. The CDR3 nucleotides read TGTGCCAGCACCAGGACAGCCTACGAGCAGTACTTC. Complete variable domain (other parts from reference TRBV28 and TRBJ2-7): DVKVTQSSRYLVKRTGEKVFLECVQDMDHENMFWYRQDPGLGLRLIYFSYDVKMKEKGDIPEGYSVSREKKERFSLILESASTNQTSMYLCASTRTAYEQYFGPGTRLTVT.

The rearrangement links TRBV28 to TRBJ2-2, with D perhaps matching TRBD2 (6 bases). V was cut by 7 bases and J by 5 bases, with 14 bases left in between. Germline assignment: CDR1 MDHEN and CDR2 SYDVKM. There are 14 residues in the CDR3. This CDR3 reads CASIGGVKTGELFF. In DNA form, the CDR3 reads TGTGCCAGCATAGGAGGGGTAAAAACCGGGGAGCTGTTTTTT. The full variable domain, with the rest looked up from reference TRBV28 and TRBJ2-2, is DVKVTQSSRYLVKRTGEKVFLECVQDMDHENMFWYRQDPGLGLRLIYFSYDVKMKEKGDIPEGYSVSREKKERFSLILESASTNQTSMYLCASIGGVKTGELFFGEGSRLTVL.

This chain joins TRBV6-6 and TRBJ2-1; TRBD1 matches at 7 bases. CDR1 is MNHNY and CDR2 is SVGAGI in the germline V gene (reference sequence). The V gene end was trimmed by 7 bases and the J gene end by 7 bases; junction bases not matched to a gene: 13. This CDR3 has 15 residues. The CDR3 protein is CASTAPDRGHNEQFF. The CDR3 DNA reads TGTGCCAGCACCGCCCCCGATAGGGGGCATAATGAGCAGTTCTTC.

The chain joins TRBV19 to TRBJ1-3; TRBD1 might be the D (5 bases). V dropped 6 bases and J dropped 0 bases, with 15 bases sitting between them. This CDR3 contains 16 residues. Germline loops: CDR1 LNHDA, CDR2 SQIVND (reference sequence). CDR3 sequence reads: CASRPLGLSSGNTIYF. CDR3 DNA sequence: TGTGCCAGTAGGCCTTTGGGGCTGAGCTCTGGAAACACCATATATTTT.

The V and J genes are TRBV6-6 and TRBJ2-7; D unresolved. V shed 3 bases and J shed 3 bases, with 9 bases lying between them. The germline V gene has CDR1 MNHNY and CDR2 SVGAGI (reference sequence). This CDR3 has 13 residues. The CDR3 protein is CASSYPGNYEQYF. CDR3 DNA: TGTGCCAGCAGTTATCCAGGCAACTACGAGCAGTACTTC.

CDR3 bases: TGCGCCAGCAGCTCAACAGGGGGGAGTGACTATGGCTACACCTTC. Translation gives CASSSTGGSDYGYTF. The chain is built from TRBV5-1 and TRBJ1-2; 8 positions match TRBD1. V was clipped by 3 bases and J by 3 bases; unmatched bases: 7. The CDR3 extends over 15 amino acids. CDR1 is SGHRS, CDR2 YFSETQ, per germline.